This TCR beta chain was found in a study of shared clonotypes between healthy human individuals. This CDR3 is 12 amino acids long. CDR1 and CDR2 (germline): SGHDN, FVKESK. V lost 4 bases and J lost 2, with 6 bases in between. Ten immunoSEQ deep assay plates were used by the authors to sequence unsorted PBMC DNA. Here immunoSEQ multiplex PCR was the method, and the copy in TCRdb shows in-frame clones only, minus some. The table records about 560,000 clones, around three quarters of them present only once. The sequenced sample was PBMCs. The chain combines TRBV14 with TRBJ2-7; D is possibly TRBD2 (5 bases). This TCR was recovered from a woman aged 40 to 49 in good health. Some clones in this sample may be carry-over from other donors' samples. The CDR3 DNA reads as TGTGCCAGCAGCCCCGGGGCCTACGAGCAGTACTTC. It codes for CASSPGAYEQYF.